This section outlines one T cell receptor (beta chain) sequence together with its context. This CDR3 has 16 amino acids. Germline-derived CDR1 and CDR2 are SGHNT and YENEEA. Deletions cut 5 bases from V and 7 bases from J, with 21 bases between. These data come from a study of control samples from healthy donors and cancer patients. Clones were read by immunoSEQ multiplex PCR, and TCRdb kept only the in-frame ones, dropping some. The sample shows 170,000 or so clones, 90% to 95% of them seen only once. The source material was blood. The chain combines TRBV11-3 with TRBJ2-1; D possibly corresponds to TRBD2 (6 bases). The sequence derives from a woman under 30 in good health. CDR3 loop: CASSAPSAGLGNEQFF. CDR3 sequence (DNA): TGTGCCAGCAGCGCCCCCTCTGCGGGGCTCGGGAATGAGCAGTTCTTC.